The 19 T cell receptor beta chains below all came from one sample that was sequenced in a study of cytomegalovirus exposure and HLA in healthy donors. PCR amplification relied on 60 Vbeta primers (plus 13 Jbeta primers). Data came from immunoSEQ multiplex PCR; TCRdb stores just in-frame clones and leaves some out. The sample includes 98,000 or so clones, roughly 80% of them seen just once. The material sequenced was PBMCs. The source of these receptors is a female donor in good health and CMV-seronegative.

The chain has TRBV6-5 and TRBJ1-5; 7 nucleotides agree with TRBD1. This CDR3 region has 14 residues. V shed 8 bases, J shed 4 bases, and the junction held 8 bases outside the gene matches. Per the germline V gene, CDR1 is MNHEY and CDR2 is SVGAGI. CDR3 coding DNA: TGTGCCAGCGCAATGACAGGGCTAAATCAGCCCCAGCATTTT. Amino acid sequence: CASAMTGLNQPQHF.

The chain recombines TRBV19 with TRBJ1-5; no reliable D call. V was pared by 6 bases and J by 2 bases, with 17 bases between. The germline CDR1 and CDR2 sequences are LNHDA and SQIVND (reference sequence). CDR3 size: 16 residues. The CDR3 protein is CASRVQTAFGNQPQHF. CDR3 DNA sequence: TGTGCCAGTAGGGTGCAAACTGCCTTCGGCAATCAGCCCCAGCATTTT.

Only one count was recorded for this clone. This chain connects TRBV29-1 to TRBJ2-3; weak D call: TRBD2 (5 bases). Germline CDR1 is SQVTM and CDR2 is ANQGSEA. The CDR3 loop spans 15 amino acids. V dropped 8 bases and J dropped 0 bases, with 18 bases sitting between them. The CDR3 sequence is CSIGLADASTDTQYF. The CDR3 nucleotides are TGCAGCATAGGTCTAGCAGACGCTAGCACAGATACGCAGTATTTT.

V and J are TRBV5-5 and TRBJ1-4, with 7 bases that match TRBD1. V trimming: 4 bases; J trimming: 8 bases; junction bases outside the gene matches: 8. CDR1 and CDR2 (germline): SGHKS, YYEKEE (reference sequence). The CDR3 contains 14 residues. The chain's CDR3 is CASSGGTVREKLFF. CDR3 nucleotides: TGTGCCAGCAGCGGGGGGACAGTGCGAGAAAAACTGTTTTTT. Combining the CDR3 with reference TRBV5-5 and TRBJ1-4 gives the whole variable domain DAGVTQSPTHLIKTRGQQVTLRCSPISGHKSVSWYQQVLGQGPQFIFQYYEKEERGRGNFPDRFSARQFPNYSSELNVNALLLGDSALYLCASSGGTVREKLFFGSGTQLSVL.

This clone has just one count. V usage is TRBV19 and J usage is TRBJ2-2, with D unresolved. V lost 4 bases and J lost 2, with 11 bases in between. CDR1 LNHDA and CDR2 SQIVND come from the germline V gene (reference sequence). This CDR3 spans 15 amino acids. CDR3 protein: CASSNGQFNTGELFF. The CDR3 DNA sequence: TGTGCCAGTAGTAATGGGCAGTTCAACACCGGGGAGCTGTTTTTT. The entire variable domain, with the rest obtained from reference TRBV19 and TRBJ2-2, is as follows: DGGITQSPKYLFRKEGQNVTLSCEQNLNHDAMYWYRQDPGQGLRLIYYSQIVNDFQKGDIAEGYSVSREKKESFPLTVTSAQKNPTAFYLCASSNGQFNTGELFFGEGSRLTVL.

This clone came up once. The chain recombines TRBV11-2 with TRBJ2-7, with D possibly matching TRBD1 (5 bases). V was shortened by 5 bases and J by 2 bases, with 13 bases between the two germline ends. CDR3 length: 14 amino acids. The V gene's germline CDR1 is SGHAT and CDR2 FQNNGV. The CDR3, as DNA: TGTGCCAGCAGCGCTCAGGGCGGAACCTACGAGCAGTACTTC. Amino acid sequence: CASSAQGGTYEQYF.

The chain employs TRBV7-2 and TRBJ2-7; TRBD2 matches at 14 bases. CDR1 and CDR2 from the germline V gene are SGHTA and FQGNSA. The CDR3 has 16 amino acids. The V segment lost 6 bases and the J segment 0 bases; nucleotides outside the gene matches: 4. This CDR3 reads CASSRTSGRSSYEQYF. DNA of the CDR3: TGTGCCAGCAGTCGGACTAGCGGGAGGAGCTCCTACGAGCAGTACTTC. Complete variable domain (other parts from reference TRBV7-2 and TRBJ2-7): GAGVSQSPSNKVTEKGKDVELRCDPISGHTALYWYRQSLGQGLEFLIYFQGNSAPDKSGLPSDRFSAERTGGSVSTLTIQRTQQEDSAVYLCASSRTSGRSSYEQYFGPGTRLTVT.

The chain links TRBV4-1 to TRBJ1-4; a weak D match, TRBD1 (5 bases). The CDR3 totals 15 residues. Germline V lookup: CDR1 MGHRA, CDR2 YSYEKL. With 4 bases removed from V and 7 bases from J, the gap between germline ends came to 16 bases. CDR3: CASSPEGVNSEKLFF. DNA of the CDR3: TGCGCCAGCAGCCCCGAAGGGGTAAATAGTGAAAAACTGTTTTTT.

This clone was picked up a small number of times. The chain joins TRBV2 to TRBJ1-5; TRBD1 aligns across 9 bases. The germline CDR1 and CDR2 sequences are SNHLY and FYNNEI. The CDR3 spans 17 residues. Unmatched junction bases numbered 13, after V lost 5 bases and J lost 5 bases. The CDR3 sequence: CASSWSTGGTWDQPQHF. The DNA for the CDR3 is TGTGCCAGCAGTTGGAGTACAGGGGGCACGTGGGATCAGCCCCAGCATTTT.

This clone was seen a handful of times. V is TRBV19 and J is TRBJ2-3; no firm D call. This CDR3 spans 13 amino acids. Trimming removed 7 bases at V and 2 bases at J, with 10 bases between. Looked up from germline, CDR1 is LNHDA and CDR2 is SQIVND (reference sequence). The CDR3 DNA reads TGTGCCAGTACCCTGGGCTCCACAGATACGCAGTATTTT. This gives the protein CASTLGSTDTQYF.

The rearrangement joins TRBV28 to TRBJ2-1; the D is unclear. Trimming removed 5 bases at V and 0 bases at J, with 14 bases between. The CDR3 has 16 residues. Germline V gene data show CDR1 as MDHEN and CDR2 as SYDVKM. The CDR3 DNA is TGTGCCAGCAGTCCCTTAGGCTCTAGCTCCTACAATGAGCAGTTCTTC. This gives the protein CASSPLGSSSYNEQFF.

The chain combines TRBV19 with TRBJ1-2, with a possible D match to TRBD1 (6 bases). The CDR3 has 13 amino acids. Trimming shortened V by 3 bases and J by 3 bases, and 8 bases separated the two germline ends. CDR1 is LNHDA, CDR2 SQIVND, per germline (reference sequence). Here the CDR3 reads CASSIQGYYGYTF. The CDR3 DNA reads TGTGCCAGTAGTATCCAGGGGTACTATGGCTACACCTTC.

V is TRBV7-2 and J is TRBJ2-3, with D perhaps matching TRBD1 (6 bases). Trimming took 3 bases from V and 5 from J, leaving 9 bases between them. The CDR3 has 13 amino acids. The germline CDR1 and CDR2 sequences are SGHTA and FQGNSA. The CDR3 reads CASSLGAGDTQYF. CDR3 in DNA: TGTGCCAGCAGCTTGGGGGCCGGAGATACGCAGTATTTT.

This clone occurred a few times. The chain recombines TRBV6-4 with TRBJ2-2; 8 bases map to TRBD1. The V segment lost 3 bases and the J segment 5 bases; nucleotides outside the gene matches: 8. Germline assignment: CDR1 MRHNA and CDR2 SNTAGT. This CDR3 comprises 16 residues. CDR3 loop: CASSEAGGANTGELFF. CDR3 nucleotide sequence: TGTGCCAGCAGTGAGGCAGGGGGCGCAAATACCGGGGAGCTGTTTTTT.

J is TRBJ1-3 and V is TRBV6-5; D might be TRBD1 (5 bases). V lost 0 bases and J lost 7, with 7 bases in between. CDR1 and CDR2 from the germline V gene are MNHEY and SVGAGI. The CDR3 is made up of 13 amino acids. This CDR3 reads CASSYSEGNTIYF. The CDR3, as DNA: TGTGCCAGCAGTTACTCGGAGGGGAACACCATATATTTT.

This clone was detected a few times. The chain links TRBV19 to TRBJ2-3, with D possibly being TRBD1 (5 bases). From germline, CDR1 is LNHDA and CDR2 SQIVND (reference sequence). The CDR3 consists of 15 residues. V dropped 5 bases and J dropped 0 bases, with 12 bases sitting between them. The CDR3 nucleotides read TGTGCCAGTAGTGTCAGACAGACAAGCACAGATACGCAGTATTTT. Its protein product is CASSVRQTSTDTQYF.

The genes are TRBV7-9 and TRBJ2-2; D perhaps matches TRBD2 (5 bases). The CDR3 contains 14 residues. The V end lost 2 bases, the J end lost 4 bases, and 8 bases lay between the germline ends. Per the germline V gene, CDR1 is SEHNR and CDR2 is FQNEAQ (reference sequence). The DNA of the CDR3 is TGTGCCAGCAGCTTATTTGAGGGCACCGGGGAGCTGTTTTTT. It codes for CASSLFEGTGELFF.

V usage is TRBV27 and J usage is TRBJ2-1, with D possibly matching TRBD2 (5 bases). Germline V gene lookup returns CDR1 MNHEY and CDR2 SMNVEV (reference sequence). The CDR3 spans 13 residues. V dropped 2 bases and J dropped 10 bases, with 12 bases sitting between them. Here the CDR3 DNA reads TGTGCCAGCAGTTTAAGTCTAGCTAGGGAGCAGTTCTTC. The encoded protein is CASSLSLAREQFF.

The rearrangement joins TRBV5-1 to TRBJ2-7, with D possibly matching TRBD1 (6 bases). V gave up 2 bases and J gave up 3 bases, with 12 bases separating them. CDR1 is SGHRS, CDR2 YFSETQ, per germline. The CDR3 is 14 residues long. The CDR3 sequence is CASSFPGEGYEQYF. DNA for the CDR3: TGCGCCAGCAGCTTCCCAGGGGAAGGCTACGAGCAGTACTTC.